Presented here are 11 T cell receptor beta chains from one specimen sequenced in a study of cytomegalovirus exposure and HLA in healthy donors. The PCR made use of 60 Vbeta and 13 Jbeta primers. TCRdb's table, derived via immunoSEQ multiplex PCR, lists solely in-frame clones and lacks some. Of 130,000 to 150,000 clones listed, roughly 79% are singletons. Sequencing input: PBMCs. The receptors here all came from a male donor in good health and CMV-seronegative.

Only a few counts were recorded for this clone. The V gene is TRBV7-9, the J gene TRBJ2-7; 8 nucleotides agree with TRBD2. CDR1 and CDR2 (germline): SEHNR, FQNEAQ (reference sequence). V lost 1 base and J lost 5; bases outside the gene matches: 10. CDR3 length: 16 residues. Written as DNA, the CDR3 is TGTGCCAGCAGCTTAGGGACTAGCTGGTTTACGGACGAGCAGTACTTC. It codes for CASSLGTSWFTDEQYF.

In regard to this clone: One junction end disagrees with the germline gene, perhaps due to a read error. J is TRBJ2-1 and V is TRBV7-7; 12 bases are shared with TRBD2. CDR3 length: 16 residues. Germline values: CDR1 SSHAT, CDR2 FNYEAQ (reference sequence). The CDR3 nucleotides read TGTGCTAGCAGCCGGGGACTAGCGGGTATTAACAATGAGCAGTTCTTC. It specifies CASSRGLAGINNEQFF.

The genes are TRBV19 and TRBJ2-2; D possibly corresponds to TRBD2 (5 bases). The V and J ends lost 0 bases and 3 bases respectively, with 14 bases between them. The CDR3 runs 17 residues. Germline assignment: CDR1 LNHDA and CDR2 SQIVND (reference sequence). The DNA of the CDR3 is TGTGCCAGTAGTATAGATCTTGGACTCTTTTACACCGGGGAGCTGTTTTTT. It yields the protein CASSIDLGLFYTGELFF.

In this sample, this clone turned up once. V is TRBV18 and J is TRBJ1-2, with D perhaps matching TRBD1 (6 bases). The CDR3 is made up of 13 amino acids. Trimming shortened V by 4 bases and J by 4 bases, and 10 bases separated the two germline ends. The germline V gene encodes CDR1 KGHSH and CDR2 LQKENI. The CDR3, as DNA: TGTGCCAGCTCACTTGAACAGGGCTATGGCTACACCTTC. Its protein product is CASSLEQGYGYTF.

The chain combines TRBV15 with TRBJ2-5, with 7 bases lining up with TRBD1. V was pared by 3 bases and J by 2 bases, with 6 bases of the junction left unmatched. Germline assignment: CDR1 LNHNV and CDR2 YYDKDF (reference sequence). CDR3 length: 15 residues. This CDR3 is CATSSLQGSQETQYF. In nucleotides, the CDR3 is TGTGCCACCAGCAGCCTACAGGGGAGTCAAGAGACCCAGTACTTC.

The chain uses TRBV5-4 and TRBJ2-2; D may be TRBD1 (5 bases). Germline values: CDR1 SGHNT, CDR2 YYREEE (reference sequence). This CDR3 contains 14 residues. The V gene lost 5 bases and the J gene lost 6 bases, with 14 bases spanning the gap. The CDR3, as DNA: TGTGCCAGCAGAGGCAGGGTCGGCTCCGGGGAGCTGTTTTTT. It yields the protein CASRGRVGSGELFF.

CDR3 in DNA: TGTGCCATCAGTGAGACTAGGGAGGCCGGCTACACCTTC. Amino acid sequence: CAISETREAGYTF. The rearrangement links TRBV10-3 to TRBJ1-2; D is ambiguous. Germline-derived CDR1 and CDR2 are ENHRY and SYGVKD. The length of the CDR3 is 13 residues. With 2 bases removed from V and 8 bases from J, the gap between germline ends came to 12 bases.

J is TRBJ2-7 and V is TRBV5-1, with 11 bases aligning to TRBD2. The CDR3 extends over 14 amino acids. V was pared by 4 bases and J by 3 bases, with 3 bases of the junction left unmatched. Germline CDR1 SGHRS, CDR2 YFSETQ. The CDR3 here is CASSKTSGIYEQYF. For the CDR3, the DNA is TGCGCCAGCAGCAAGACTAGCGGGATCTACGAGCAGTACTTC.

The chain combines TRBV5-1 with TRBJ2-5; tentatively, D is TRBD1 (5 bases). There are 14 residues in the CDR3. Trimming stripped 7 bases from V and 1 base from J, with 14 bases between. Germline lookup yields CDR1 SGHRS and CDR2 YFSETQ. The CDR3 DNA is TGCGCCAGCCGTTTAAGGGGAAGCCAAGAGACCCAGTACTTC. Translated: CASRLRGSQETQYF.

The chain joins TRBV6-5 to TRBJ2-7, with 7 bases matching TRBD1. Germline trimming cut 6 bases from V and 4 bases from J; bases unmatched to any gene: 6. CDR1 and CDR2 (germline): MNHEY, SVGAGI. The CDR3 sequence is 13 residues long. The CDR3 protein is CASRQTGIYEQYF. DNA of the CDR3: TGTGCCAGCAGACAGACAGGGATATACGAGCAGTACTTC.

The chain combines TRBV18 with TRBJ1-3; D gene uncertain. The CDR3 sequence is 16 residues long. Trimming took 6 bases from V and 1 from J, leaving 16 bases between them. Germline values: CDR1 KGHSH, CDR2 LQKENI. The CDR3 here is CASSLLGVRSGNTIYF. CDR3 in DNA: TGTGCCAGCTCCCTCCTCGGGGTAAGGTCTGGAAACACCATATATTTT.